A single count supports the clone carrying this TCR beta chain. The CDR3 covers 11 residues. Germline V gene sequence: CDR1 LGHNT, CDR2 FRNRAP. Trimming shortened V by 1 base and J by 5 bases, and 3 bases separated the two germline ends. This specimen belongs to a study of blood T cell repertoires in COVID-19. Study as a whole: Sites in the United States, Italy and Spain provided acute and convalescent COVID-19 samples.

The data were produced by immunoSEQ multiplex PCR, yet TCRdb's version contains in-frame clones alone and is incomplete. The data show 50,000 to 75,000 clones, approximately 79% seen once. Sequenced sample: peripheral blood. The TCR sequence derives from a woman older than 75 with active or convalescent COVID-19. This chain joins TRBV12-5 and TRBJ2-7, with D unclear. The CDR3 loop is CASGLGDEQYF. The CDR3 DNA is TGTGCTAGTGGTTTGGGAGACGAGCAGTACTTC.